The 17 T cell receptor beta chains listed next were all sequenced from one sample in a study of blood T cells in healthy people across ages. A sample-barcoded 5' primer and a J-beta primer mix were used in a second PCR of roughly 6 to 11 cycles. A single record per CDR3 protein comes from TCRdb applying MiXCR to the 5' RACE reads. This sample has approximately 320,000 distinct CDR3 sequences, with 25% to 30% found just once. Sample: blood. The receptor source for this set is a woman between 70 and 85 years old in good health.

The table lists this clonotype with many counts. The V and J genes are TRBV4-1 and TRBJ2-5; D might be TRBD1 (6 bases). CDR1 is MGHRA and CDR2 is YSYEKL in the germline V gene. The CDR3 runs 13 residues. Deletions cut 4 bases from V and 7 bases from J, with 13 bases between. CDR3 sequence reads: CASSLDSYGTQYF. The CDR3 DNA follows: TGCGCCAGCAGCCTGGACAGTTACGGGACCCAGTACTTC.

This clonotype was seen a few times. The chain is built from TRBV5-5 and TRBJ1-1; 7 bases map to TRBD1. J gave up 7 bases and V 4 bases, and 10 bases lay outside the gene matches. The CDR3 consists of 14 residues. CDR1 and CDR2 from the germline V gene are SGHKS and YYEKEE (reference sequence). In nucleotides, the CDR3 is TGTGCCAGCAGCCCACCCCTAAGACAGGGTGAAGCTTTCTTT. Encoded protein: CASSPPLRQGEAFF.

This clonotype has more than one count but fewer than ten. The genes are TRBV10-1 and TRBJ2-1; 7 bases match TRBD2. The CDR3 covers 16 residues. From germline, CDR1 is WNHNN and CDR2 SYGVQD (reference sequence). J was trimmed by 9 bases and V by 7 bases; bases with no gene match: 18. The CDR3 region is CASNKPGDSGRSEQFF. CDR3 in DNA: TGCGCCAGCAACAAGCCGGGGGACTCCGGGAGGTCTGAGCAGTTCTTC.

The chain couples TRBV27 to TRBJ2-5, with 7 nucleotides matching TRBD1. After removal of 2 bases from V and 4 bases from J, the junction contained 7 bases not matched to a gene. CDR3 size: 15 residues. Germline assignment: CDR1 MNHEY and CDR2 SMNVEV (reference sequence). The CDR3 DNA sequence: TGTGCCAGCAGTTTAGTACAGGGGAGTGGAGAGACCCAGTACTTC. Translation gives CASSLVQGSGETQYF.

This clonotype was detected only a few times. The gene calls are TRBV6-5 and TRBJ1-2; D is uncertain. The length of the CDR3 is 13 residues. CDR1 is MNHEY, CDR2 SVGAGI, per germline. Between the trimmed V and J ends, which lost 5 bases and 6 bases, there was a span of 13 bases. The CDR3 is CASSQSGRDGYTF. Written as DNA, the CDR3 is TGTGCCAGCAGTCAAAGTGGGCGCGATGGCTACACCTTC.

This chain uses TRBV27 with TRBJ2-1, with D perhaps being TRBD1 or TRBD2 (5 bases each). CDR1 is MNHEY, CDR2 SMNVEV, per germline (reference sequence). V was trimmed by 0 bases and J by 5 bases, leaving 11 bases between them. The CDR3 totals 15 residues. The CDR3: CASSLSLRGDNEQFF. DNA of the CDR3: TGTGCCAGCAGTTTATCGCTTAGGGGAGACAATGAGCAGTTCTTC.

CDR3 in DNA: TGTGCCAGCAGCTCTGTAACGACATATGGAAAAGAGACCCAGTACTTC. As protein: CASSSVTTYGKETQYF. The chain carries TRBV11-2 and TRBJ2-5; the D is unclear. Germline lookup yields CDR1 SGHAT and CDR2 FQNNGV. V shed 4 bases and J shed 3 bases, with 18 bases lying between them. This CDR3 has 16 residues. Variable domain in full (rest from reference TRBV11-2 and TRBJ2-5): EAGVAQSPRYKIIEKRQSVAFWCNPISGHATLYWYQQILGQGPKLLIQFQNNGVVDDSQLPKDRFSAERLKGVDSTLKIQPAKLEDSAVYLCASSSVTTYGKETQYFGPGTRLLVL.

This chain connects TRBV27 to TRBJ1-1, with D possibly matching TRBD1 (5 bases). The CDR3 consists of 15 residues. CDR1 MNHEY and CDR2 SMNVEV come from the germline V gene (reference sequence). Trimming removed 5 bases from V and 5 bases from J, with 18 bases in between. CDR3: CASSTQGGVGTEAFF. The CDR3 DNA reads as TGTGCCAGCAGTACCCAGGGAGGGGTTGGAACTGAAGCTTTCTTT.

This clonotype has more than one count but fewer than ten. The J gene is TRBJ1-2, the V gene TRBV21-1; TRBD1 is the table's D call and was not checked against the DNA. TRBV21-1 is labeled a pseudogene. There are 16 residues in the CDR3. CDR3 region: CASSSRRPRASYGYTF. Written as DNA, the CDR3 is TGTGCCAGCAGCAGTAGGAGACCCCGGGCCAGTTATGGCTACACCTTC.

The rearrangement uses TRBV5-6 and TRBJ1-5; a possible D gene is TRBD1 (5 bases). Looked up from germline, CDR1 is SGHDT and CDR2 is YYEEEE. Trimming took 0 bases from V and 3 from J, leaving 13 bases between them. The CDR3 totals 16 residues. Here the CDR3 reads CASSLGSTGHNQPQHF. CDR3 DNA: TGTGCCAGCAGCTTGGGAAGTACAGGCCACAATCAGCCCCAGCATTTT.

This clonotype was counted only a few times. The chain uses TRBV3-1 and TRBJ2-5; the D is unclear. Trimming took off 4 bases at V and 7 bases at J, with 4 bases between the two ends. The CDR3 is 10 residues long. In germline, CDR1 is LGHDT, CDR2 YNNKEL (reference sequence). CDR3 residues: CASSRGTQYF. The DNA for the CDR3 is TGTGCCAGCAGCCGGGGGACCCAGTACTTC.

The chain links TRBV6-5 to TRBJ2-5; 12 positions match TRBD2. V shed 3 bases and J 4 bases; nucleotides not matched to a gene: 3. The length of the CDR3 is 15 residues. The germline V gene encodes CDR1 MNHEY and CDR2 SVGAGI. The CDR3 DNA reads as TGTGCCAGCAGTTATGCTAGCGGGGGGGCAGAGACCCAGTACTTC. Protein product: CASSYASGGAETQYF.

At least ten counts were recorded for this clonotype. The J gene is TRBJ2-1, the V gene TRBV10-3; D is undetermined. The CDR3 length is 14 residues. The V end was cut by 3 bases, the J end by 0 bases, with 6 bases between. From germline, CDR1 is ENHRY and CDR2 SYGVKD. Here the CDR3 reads CAISESGSYNEQFF. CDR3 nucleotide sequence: TGTGCCATCAGTGAAAGTGGCTCCTACAATGAGCAGTTCTTC.

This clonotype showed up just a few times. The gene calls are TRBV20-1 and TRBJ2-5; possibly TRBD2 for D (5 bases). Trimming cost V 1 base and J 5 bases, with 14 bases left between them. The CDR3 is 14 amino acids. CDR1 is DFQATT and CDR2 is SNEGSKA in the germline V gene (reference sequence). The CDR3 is CSARAFDPGETQYF. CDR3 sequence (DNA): TGCAGTGCTAGAGCCTTCGACCCGGGGGAGACCCAGTACTTC.

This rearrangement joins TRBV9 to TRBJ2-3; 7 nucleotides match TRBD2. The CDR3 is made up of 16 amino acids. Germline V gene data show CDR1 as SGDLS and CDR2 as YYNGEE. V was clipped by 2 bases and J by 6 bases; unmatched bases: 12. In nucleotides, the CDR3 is TGTGCCAGCAGCGTCACCATGGGGGGGAGGACTGATACGCAGTATTTT. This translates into CASSVTMGGRTDTQYF.

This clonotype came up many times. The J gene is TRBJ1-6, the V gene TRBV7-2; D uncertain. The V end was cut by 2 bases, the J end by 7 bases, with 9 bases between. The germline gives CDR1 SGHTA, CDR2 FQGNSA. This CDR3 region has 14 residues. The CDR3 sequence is CASSLTRGNSPLHF. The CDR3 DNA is TGTGCCAGCAGCTTAACTCGCGGGAATTCACCCCTCCACTTT. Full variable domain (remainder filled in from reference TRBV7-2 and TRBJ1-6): GAGVSQSPSNKVTEKGKDVELRCDPISGHTALYWYRQSLGQGLEFLIYFQGNSAPDKSGLPSDRFSAERTGGSVSTLTIQRTQQEDSAVYLCASSLTRGNSPLHFGNGTRLTVT.

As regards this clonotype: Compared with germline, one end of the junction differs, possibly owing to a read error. Written as DNA, the CDR3 is TGTGCCACCAGTGACTCAGGGACAAAACACCGGGGAGCTGTTTTT. This gives the protein CATSDSGTKHRGAVF. The genes are TRBV24-1 and TRBJ2-2; perhaps TRBD1 as D (6 bases). CDR3 size: 15 residues. Germline lookup yields CDR1 KGHDR and CDR2 SFDVKD.